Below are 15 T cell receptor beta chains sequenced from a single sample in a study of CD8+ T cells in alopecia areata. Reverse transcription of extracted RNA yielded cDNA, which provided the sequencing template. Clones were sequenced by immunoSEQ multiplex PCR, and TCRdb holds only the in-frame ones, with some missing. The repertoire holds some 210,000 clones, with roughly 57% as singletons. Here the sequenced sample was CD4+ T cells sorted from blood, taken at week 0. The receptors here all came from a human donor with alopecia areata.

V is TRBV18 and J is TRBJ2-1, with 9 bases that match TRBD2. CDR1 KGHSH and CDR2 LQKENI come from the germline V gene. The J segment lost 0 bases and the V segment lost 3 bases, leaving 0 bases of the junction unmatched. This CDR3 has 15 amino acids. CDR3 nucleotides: TGTGCCAGCTCACCGGGACTAGCCTCCTACAATGAGCAGTTCTTC. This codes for CASSPGLASYNEQFF. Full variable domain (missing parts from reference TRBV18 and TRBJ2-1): NAGVMQNPRHLVRRRGQEARLRCSPMKGHSHVYWYRQLPEEGLKFMVYLQKENIIDESGMPKERFSAEFPKEGPSILRIQQVVRGDSAAYFCASSPGLASYNEQFFGPGTRLTVL.

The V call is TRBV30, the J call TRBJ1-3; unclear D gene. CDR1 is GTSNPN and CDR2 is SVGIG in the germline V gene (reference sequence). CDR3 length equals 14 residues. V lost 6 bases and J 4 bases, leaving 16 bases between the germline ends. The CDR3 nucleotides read TGTGCCTGTTCGGGGTCCTCCGGAGGAAACACCATATATTTT. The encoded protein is CACSGSSGGNTIYF.

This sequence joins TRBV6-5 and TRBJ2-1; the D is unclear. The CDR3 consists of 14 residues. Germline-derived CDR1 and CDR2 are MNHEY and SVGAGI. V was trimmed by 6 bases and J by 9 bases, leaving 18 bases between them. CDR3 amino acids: CASRGPARSGEQFF. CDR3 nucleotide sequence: TGTGCCAGCAGGGGCCCGGCCAGGTCGGGTGAGCAGTTCTTC.

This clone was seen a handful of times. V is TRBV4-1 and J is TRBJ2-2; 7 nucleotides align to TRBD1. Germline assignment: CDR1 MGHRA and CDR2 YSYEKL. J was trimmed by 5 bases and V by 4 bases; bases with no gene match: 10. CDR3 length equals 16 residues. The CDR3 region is CASSPPGQTITGELFF. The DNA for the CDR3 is TGCGCCAGCAGCCCCCCGGGACAGACGATAACCGGGGAGCTGTTTTTT.

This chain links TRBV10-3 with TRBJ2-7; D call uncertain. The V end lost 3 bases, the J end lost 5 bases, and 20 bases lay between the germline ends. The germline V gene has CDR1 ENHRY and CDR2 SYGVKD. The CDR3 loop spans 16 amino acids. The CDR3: CAISDPNLGRGDEQYF. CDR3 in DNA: TGTGCCATCAGTGACCCGAACCTAGGGCGTGGGGACGAGCAGTACTTC.

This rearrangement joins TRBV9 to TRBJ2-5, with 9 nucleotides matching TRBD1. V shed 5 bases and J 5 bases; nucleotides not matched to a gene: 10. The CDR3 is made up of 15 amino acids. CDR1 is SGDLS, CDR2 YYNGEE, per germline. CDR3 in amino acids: CASSGGQGILETQYF. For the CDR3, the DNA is TGTGCCAGCAGTGGGGGACAGGGTATTTTGGAGACCCAGTACTTC. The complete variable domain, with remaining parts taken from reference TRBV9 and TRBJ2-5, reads DSGVTQTPKHLITATGQRVTLRCSPRSGDLSVYWYQQSLDQGLQFLIQYYNGEERAKGNILERFSAQQFPDLHSELNLSSLELGDSALYFCASSGGQGILETQYFGPGTRLLVL.

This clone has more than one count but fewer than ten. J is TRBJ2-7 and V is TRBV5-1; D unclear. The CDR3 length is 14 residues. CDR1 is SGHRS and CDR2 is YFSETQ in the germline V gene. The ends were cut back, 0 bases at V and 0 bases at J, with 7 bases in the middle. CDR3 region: CASSLEVGSYEQYF. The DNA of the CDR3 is TGCGCCAGCAGCTTGGAGGTGGGCTCCTACGAGCAGTACTTC.

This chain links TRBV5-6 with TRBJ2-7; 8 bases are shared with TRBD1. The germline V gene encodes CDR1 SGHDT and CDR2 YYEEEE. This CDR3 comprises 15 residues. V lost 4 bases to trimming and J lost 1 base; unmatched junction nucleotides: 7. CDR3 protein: CASSGDRGFSYEQYF. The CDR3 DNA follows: TGTGCCAGCAGCGGAGACAGGGGATTTTCCTACGAGCAGTACTTC.

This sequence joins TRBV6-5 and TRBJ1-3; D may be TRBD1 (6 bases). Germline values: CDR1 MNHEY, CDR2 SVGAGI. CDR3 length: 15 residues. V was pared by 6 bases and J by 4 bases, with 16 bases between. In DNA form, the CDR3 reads TGTGCCAGCAGCCTCAGGGGAGGTTCGGGAAACACCATATATTTT. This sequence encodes CASSLRGGSGNTIYF.

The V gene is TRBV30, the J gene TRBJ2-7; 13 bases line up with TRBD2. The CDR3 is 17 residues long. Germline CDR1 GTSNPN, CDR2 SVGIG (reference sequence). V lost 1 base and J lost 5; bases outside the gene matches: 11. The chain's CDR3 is CAWSAGLAGAPGHEQYF. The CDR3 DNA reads TGTGCCTGGAGTGCCGGACTAGCGGGGGCCCCTGGCCACGAGCAGTACTTC.

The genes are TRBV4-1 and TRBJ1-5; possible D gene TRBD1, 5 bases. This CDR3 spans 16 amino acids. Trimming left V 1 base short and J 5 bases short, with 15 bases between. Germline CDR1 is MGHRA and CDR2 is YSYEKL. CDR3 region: CASSQGWGVRDQPQHF. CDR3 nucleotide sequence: TGCGCCAGCAGCCAAGGTTGGGGGGTCCGGGATCAGCCCCAGCATTTT.

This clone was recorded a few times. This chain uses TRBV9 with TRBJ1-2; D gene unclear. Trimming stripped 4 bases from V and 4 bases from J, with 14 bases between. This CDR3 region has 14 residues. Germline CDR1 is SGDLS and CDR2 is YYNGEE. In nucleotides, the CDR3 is TGTGCCAGCAGCCGGATTGGGTCGTCCTATGGCTACACCTTC. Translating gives CASSRIGSSYGYTF. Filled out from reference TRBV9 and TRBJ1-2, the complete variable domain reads DSGVTQTPKHLITATGQRVTLRCSPRSGDLSVYWYQQSLDQGLQFLIQYYNGEERAKGNILERFSAQQFPDLHSELNLSSLELGDSALYFCASSRIGSSYGYTFGSGTRLTVV.

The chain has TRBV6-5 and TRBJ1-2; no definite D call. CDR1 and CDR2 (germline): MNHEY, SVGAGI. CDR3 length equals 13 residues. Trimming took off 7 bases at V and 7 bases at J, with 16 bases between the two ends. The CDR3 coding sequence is TGTGCCAGCAAGGACTCCGCCGGCTCTGGCTACACCTTC. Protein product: CASKDSAGSGYTF.

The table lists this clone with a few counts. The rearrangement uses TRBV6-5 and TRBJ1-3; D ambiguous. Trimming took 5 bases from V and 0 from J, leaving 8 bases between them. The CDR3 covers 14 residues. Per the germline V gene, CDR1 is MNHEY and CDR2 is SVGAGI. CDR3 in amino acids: CASSPGRSGNTIYF. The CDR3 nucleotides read TGTGCCAGCAGTCCCGGGCGCTCTGGAAACACCATATATTTT.

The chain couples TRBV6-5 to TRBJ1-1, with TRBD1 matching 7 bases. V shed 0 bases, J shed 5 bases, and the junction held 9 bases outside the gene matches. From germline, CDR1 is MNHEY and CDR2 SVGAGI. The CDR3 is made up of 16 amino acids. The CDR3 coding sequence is TGTGCCAGCAGTTACTCCCACCTCTTCAGGGGGACTGAAGCTTTCTTT. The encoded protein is CASSYSHLFRGTEAFF.